This passage covers 20 T cell receptor beta chains from one sample sequenced in a study of metastatic and nonmetastatic thyroid tumors. TCRdb used MiXCR to call clones anew from the PCR reads. The data contain roughly 13,000 clones, around a quarter of them singletons. Among the patients, none had received any treatment before thyroid surgery. The sequencing sample was made of tumor tissue. The receptor source for this set is a female donor with papillary thyroid cancer or a benign thyroid nodule (not recorded which). Some clones in this sample may be carry-over from other donors' samples.

With respect to this clone: A read error may account for a junction end that differs from germline. J is TRBJ2-5 and V is TRBV15; 7 bases are shared with TRBD2. This CDR3 is built from 15 residues. The V gene's germline CDR1 is LNHNV and CDR2 YYDKDF (reference sequence). CDR3 sequence reads: CATSRATSVSETQYF. The CDR3 region has the DNA TGTGCCACCAGCAGAGCTACTAGCGTGAGTGAGACCCAATACTTC. The full variable domain, rest sourced from reference TRBV15 and TRBJ2-5, is DAMVIQNPRYQVTQFGKPVTLSCSQTLNHNVMYWYQQKSSQAPKLLFHYYDKDFNNEADTPDNFQSRRPNTSFCFLDIRSPGLGDTAMYLCATSRATSVSETQYFGPGTRLLVL.

This clone was seen more than once but under ten times. This chain links TRBV28 with TRBJ1-2, with D unclear. Germline loops: CDR1 MDHEN, CDR2 SYDVKM. V shed 6 bases and J shed 9 bases, with 14 bases lying between them. The CDR3 is 12 amino acids. DNA of the CDR3: TGTGCCAGCAGGACGAATACGAGGTGCTACACCTTC. The encoded protein is CASRTNTRCYTF.

This clone has ten or more counts. This sequence may be a read error, since a much larger clone differs from it by one base. The rearrangement links TRBV6-2 or TRBV6-3 to TRBJ2-7; D perhaps matches TRBD1 (5 bases). Germline CDR1 is MNHEY and CDR2 is SVGEGT. The length of the CDR3 is 17 residues. V was pared by 2 bases and J by 0 bases, with 17 bases between. The CDR3 DNA sequence: TGTGCCAGCAGTTACGCGCGACTCCACAGGAGCTCCTACGAGCAGTACTTC. It encodes CASSYARLHRSSYEQYF.

By its share, this clone is medium-sized. The rearrangement links TRBV27 to TRBJ1-5; maybe TRBD1 (5 bases). CDR3 length equals 14 residues. Germline CDR1 is MNHEY and CDR2 is SMNVEV (reference sequence). The germline V and J ends were trimmed by 8 bases and 3 bases, with 14 bases remaining between them. This CDR3 reads CASARGSHNQPQHF. In nucleotides, the CDR3 is TGTGCCAGCGCCCGGGGGTCACACAATCAGCCCCAGCATTTT.

V gene TRBV5-1 combines with J gene TRBJ2-7; possibly TRBD1 or TRBD2 for D (7 bases each). This CDR3 comprises 16 residues. Trimming shortened V by 4 bases and J by 3 bases, and 20 bases separated the two germline ends. Germline CDR1 SGHRS, CDR2 YFSETQ. The CDR3 protein is CASSHQGGQGDYEQYF. The CDR3 region has the DNA TGCGCCAGCAGCCACCAGGGGGGGCAGGGAGACTACGAGCAGTACTTC.

A few counts support this clone. The junction departs from germline at one end; a sequencing error may be responsible. The V call is TRBV2, the J call TRBJ2-6, with D possibly TRBD1 on 5 matching bases. CDR1 and CDR2 (germline): SNHLY, FYNNEI. CDR3 length: 15 residues. CDR3: CASKQTGTGANVMTF. The DNA for the CDR3 is TGTGCCAGCAAGCAAACAGGTACTGGGGCCAACGTCATGACTTTC. The entire variable domain, with the rest obtained from reference TRBV2 and TRBJ2-6, is as follows: EPEVTQTPSHQVTQMGQEVILRCVPISNHLYFYWYRQILGQKVEFLVSFYNNEISEKSEIFDDQFSVERPDGSNFTLKIRSTKLEDSAMYFCASKQTGTGANVMTFGAGSRLTVL.

Remarks on this clone: An end of the junction differs from the germline gene, which may be a read error. This sample includes further DNA sequences coding for the same CDR3. The CDR3 region is CSADGGQASTDTQYF. The CDR3 nucleotides are TGCAGTGCTGATGGAGGACAAGCTAGCACAGATACGCAGTATTTC. This chain links TRBV20-1 with TRBJ2-3; perhaps D is TRBD1 or TRBD2 (5 bases each). The CDR3 sequence is 15 residues long. Looked up from germline, CDR1 is DFQATT and CDR2 is SNEGSKA (reference sequence).

The sample holds many counts of this clone. Given a much more abundant clone one base away, this may be a read error. This sequence joins TRBV28 and TRBJ2-7, with 8 bases matching TRBD1. Germline V lookup: CDR1 MDHEN, CDR2 SYDVKM. V was clipped by 7 bases and J by 3 bases; unmatched bases: 14. The CDR3 has 16 residues. The CDR3 reads CASISPGDRTDYEQYF. In DNA, the CDR3 is TGTGCCAGCATTTCCCCCGGGGACAGGACCGACTACGAGCAGTACTTC.

The CDR3 sequence: CASSQDGNSPLHF. CDR3 in DNA: TGTGCCAGCTCGCAGGACGGGAATTCACCCCTCCACTTT. J is TRBJ1-6 and V is TRBV18; D gene uncertain. This CDR3 contains 13 residues. Trimming cost V 6 bases and J 7 bases, with 10 bases left between them. Germline CDR1 KGHSH, CDR2 LQKENI. The complete variable domain, with remaining parts taken from reference TRBV18 and TRBJ1-6, reads NAGVMQNPRHLVRRRGQEARLRCSPMKGHSHVYWYRQLPEEGLKFMVYLQKENIIDESGMPKERFSAEFPKEGPSILRIQQVVRGDSAAYFCASSQDGNSPLHFGNGTRLTVT.

A few counts support this clone. The rearrangement links TRBV27 to TRBJ2-1; perhaps TRBD1 as D (6 bases). CDR1 and CDR2 from the germline V gene are MNHEY and SMNVEV (reference sequence). V gave up 4 bases and J gave up 4 bases, with 17 bases separating them. The CDR3 is made up of 16 amino acids. Written as DNA, the CDR3 is TGTGCCAGCAGTTCAGGGGCAATTGGGTCGTACAATGAGCAGTTCTTC. It encodes CASSSGAIGSYNEQFF.

This clone was recorded a few times. With a much larger clone just one base away, this may be a read error. Other DNA sequences in this specimen translate into the identical CDR3. V and J are TRBV9 and TRBJ1-4; D possibly corresponds to TRBD1 (6 bases). Germline V lookup: CDR1 SGDLS, CDR2 YYNGEE. V was pared by 1 base and J by 7 bases, with 14 bases between. This CDR3 is 15 amino acids long. The CDR3 region is CASSVTGTSGEKLFF. In nucleotides, the CDR3 is TGTGCCAGCAGCGTAACAGGGACCTCCGGTGAAAAACTGTTTTTT.

Notes on this clone: A much larger clone is a single base away; this may be a read error. The chain recombines TRBV2 with TRBJ2-2; TRBD1 or TRBD2 may be the D gene (7 bases each). V was cut by 6 bases and J by 0 bases, with 14 bases left in between. The germline CDR1 and CDR2 sequences are SNHLY and FYNNEI. The CDR3 is made up of 16 amino acids. The CDR3 DNA follows: TGTGCCAGCAGCCCCAGGGGGGGCTCGAACACCGGGGAGCTGTTTTTT. Its protein is CASSPRGGSNTGELFF.

This clone was observed many times. J is TRBJ2-5 and V is TRBV6-1; 7 nucleotides align to TRBD1. The CDR3 sequence is 13 residues long. Germline V lookup: CDR1 MNHNS, CDR2 SASEGT. The ends lost 6 bases at V and 5 bases at J; junction bases unmatched: 6. The chain's CDR3 is CASSLQGSETQYF. CDR3 coding DNA: TGTGCCAGCAGCCTACAGGGGAGCGAGACCCAGTACTTC.

The table lists this clone with many counts. The chain joins TRBV18 to TRBJ2-1; 8 positions match TRBD1. The CDR3 is 16 residues long. Germline loops: CDR1 KGHSH, CDR2 LQKENI. V was pared by 2 bases and J by 5 bases, with 8 bases of the junction left unmatched. The CDR3 sequence: CASSPIFRTGNNEQFF. The CDR3 DNA reads TGTGCCAGCTCACCAATATTCAGGACAGGGAACAATGAGCAGTTCTTC.

This clone has ten or more counts. This chain links TRBV7-8 with TRBJ1-2; D not certain. Germline V lookup: CDR1 SGHVS, CDR2 FQNEAQ. V was pared by 5 bases and J by 3 bases, with 13 bases between. This CDR3 region has 14 residues. The CDR3 bases are TGTGCCAGCAGCCTCGGACCGGAGGACTATGGCTACACCTTC. Encoded protein: CASSLGPEDYGYTF.

This clone occurred a few times. The chain carries TRBV6-1 and TRBJ2-2; a possible D gene is TRBD1 (6 bases). The V end lost 6 bases, the J end lost 1 base, and 12 bases lay between the germline ends. CDR1 and CDR2 (germline): MNHNS, SASEGT. The CDR3 sequence is 15 residues long. CDR3 amino acids: CASRKGVENTGELFF. The CDR3 DNA follows: TGTGCCAGCAGAAAGGGGGTTGAGAACACCGGGGAGCTGTTTTTT.

This chain connects TRBV6-1 to TRBJ1-2; 8 positions agree with TRBD1. V shed 1 base and J 4 bases; nucleotides not matched to a gene: 2. Germline CDR1 reads MNHNS; CDR2 reads SASEGT. The CDR3 covers 14 residues. The DNA of the CDR3 is TGTGCCAGCAGTGAAGGGACAGGGCTCTATGGCTACACCTTC. Translated: CASSEGTGLYGYTF.

This clone was counted ten times or more. This chain connects TRBV2 to TRBJ1-5; no reliable D call. The CDR3 runs 12 residues. V gave up 4 bases and J gave up 5 bases, with 6 bases separating them. Germline assignment: CDR1 SNHLY and CDR2 FYNNEI. This CDR3 reads CASSVGDQPQHF. The CDR3 nucleotides are TGTGCCAGCAGTGTGGGAGATCAGCCCCAGCATTTT.

This clone is labeled as medium-sized. This rearrangement joins TRBV27 to TRBJ1-6; possibly TRBD1 for D (5 bases). The length of the CDR3 is 12 residues. V was pared by 3 bases and J by 13 bases, with 10 bases between. Germline assignment: CDR1 MNHEY and CDR2 SMNVEV (reference sequence). In nucleotides, the CDR3 is TGTGCCAGCAGTTTCCAGGGTACCCCCCTCCACTTT. It codes for CASSFQGTPLHF.

This clone is judged medium-sized. One junction end does not reproduce the germline sequence, and a read error may be involved. The chain joins TRBV3-1 to TRBJ1-2, with 7 positions matching TRBD1. Germline V CDR1 and CDR2: LGHDT, YNNKEL (reference sequence). The CDR3 is made up of 11 amino acids. The DNA for the CDR3 is TGTGCCAGCAGCCAGGGTCCGGGACAGATGTTC. It yields the protein CASSQGPGQMF.